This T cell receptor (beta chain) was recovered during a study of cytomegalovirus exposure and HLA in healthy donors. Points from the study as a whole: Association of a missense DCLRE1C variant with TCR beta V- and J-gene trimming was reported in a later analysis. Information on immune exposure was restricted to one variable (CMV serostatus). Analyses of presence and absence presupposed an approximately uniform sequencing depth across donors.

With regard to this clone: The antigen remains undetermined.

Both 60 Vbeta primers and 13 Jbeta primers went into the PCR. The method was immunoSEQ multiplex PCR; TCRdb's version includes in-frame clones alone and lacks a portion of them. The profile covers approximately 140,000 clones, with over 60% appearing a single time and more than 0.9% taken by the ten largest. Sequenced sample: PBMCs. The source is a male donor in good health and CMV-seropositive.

In DNA form, the CDR3 reads TGTGCCAGCAGTCGGGAGATCCAAGAGACCCAGTACTTC. Encoded protein: CASSREIQETQYF. V gene TRBV6-1 combines with J gene TRBJ2-5; TRBD2 is a possible D gene (6 bases). Germline loops: CDR1 MNHNS, CDR2 SASEGT. The CDR3 totals 13 residues. The germline V and J ends were trimmed by 5 bases and 1 base, with 8 bases remaining between them.